These 16 T cell receptor beta chains were all obtained from the same sample, sequenced in a study of CD8 T cells in ankylosing spondylitis. TCRdb itself ran the 5' RACE reads through MiXCR, one entry per CDR3 protein. The data show about 33,000 distinct CDR3 sequences, with around 14% seen just once and around a third held by the top ten. Sequenced sample: blood. The receptors were gathered from a male donor with ankylosing spondylitis or in good health (not recorded which).

The genes are TRBV6-5 and TRBJ1-5; 7 nucleotides align to TRBD1. From germline, CDR1 is MNHEY and CDR2 SVGAGI. The V gene end was trimmed by 6 bases and the J gene end by 0 bases; junction bases not matched to a gene: 5. The CDR3 length is 15 residues. The CDR3 sequence: CASSKQGNSNQPQHF. The CDR3 nucleotides are TGTGCCAGCAGCAAACAGGGGAATAGCAATCAGCCCCAGCATTTT.

This sequence joins TRBV4-3 and TRBJ2-3; tentatively, D is TRBD1 or TRBD2 (5 bases each). The CDR3 loop spans 16 amino acids. The ends were cut back, 5 bases at V and 5 bases at J, with 20 bases in the middle. Germline V CDR1 and CDR2: LGHNA, YSLEER. The CDR3 nucleotides read TGCGCCAGCAGCACCCATCGAGGGGCCGGGGTAGATACGCAGTATTTT. Translating it yields CASSTHRGAGVDTQYF.

This clonotype came up a few times. The V call is TRBV6-5, the J call TRBJ1-5; 9 bases align to TRBD1. There are 15 residues in the CDR3. After removal of 6 bases from V and 3 bases from J, the junction contained 6 bases not matched to a gene. The germline gives CDR1 MNHEY, CDR2 SVGAGI. CDR3 in DNA: TGTGCCAGCAGCAAGGACAGGGGTAACAATCAGCCCCAGCATTTT. The encoded protein is CASSKDRGNNQPQHF.

This chain connects TRBV7-4 to TRBJ2-3, with 14 positions matching TRBD2. V shed 2 bases and J 4 bases; nucleotides not matched to a gene: 11. This CDR3 is built from 19 residues. Per the germline V gene, CDR1 is SGHVT and CDR2 is SQSDAQ. The CDR3 loop reads CASSLKDRGTSGSSDTQYF. CDR3 nucleotides: TGTGCCAGCAGCTTAAAGGACAGGGGGACTAGCGGGAGTTCAGATACGCAGTATTTT. Using reference TRBV7-4 and TRBJ2-3 for the parts outside the CDR3, the full variable domain is GAGVSQSPRYKVAKRGRDVALRCDSISGHVTLYWYRQTLGQGSEVLTYSQSDAQRDKSGRPSGRFSAERPERSVSTLKIQRTEQGDSAVYLCASSLKDRGTSGSSDTQYFGPGTRLTVL.

This chain uses TRBV10-3 with TRBJ2-2; 8 nucleotides match TRBD1. V was pared by 4 bases and J by 4 bases, with 5 bases of the junction left unmatched. The CDR3 is made up of 15 amino acids. Germline V CDR1 and CDR2: ENHRY, SYGVKD. The CDR3 reads CAISGQGAITGELFF. The CDR3 bases are TGTGCCATCAGTGGGCAGGGGGCGATCACCGGGGAGCTGTTTTTT.

This clonotype was found a few times. The rearrangement links TRBV20-1 to TRBJ2-3; D not resolved. In germline, CDR1 is DFQATT, CDR2 SNEGSKA (reference sequence). The CDR3 totals 14 residues. Trimming stripped 3 bases from V and 2 bases from J, with 12 bases between. Written as DNA, the CDR3 is TGCAGTGCTAGTTGGCCGACTGTCACAGATACGCAGTATTTT. Its protein is CSASWPTVTDTQYF.

This clonotype turned up a few times. V gene TRBV20-1 combines with J gene TRBJ2-1; D is ambiguous. From germline, CDR1 is DFQATT and CDR2 SNEGSKA (reference sequence). Trimming removed 0 bases at V and 9 bases at J, with 6 bases between. The CDR3 runs 11 residues. The CDR3 loop is CSARDLGEQFF. CDR3 coding DNA: TGCAGTGCTAGAGATCTTGGTGAGCAGTTCTTC.

This clonotype has more than one count but fewer than ten. V is TRBV29-1 and J is TRBJ2-3; D possibly corresponds to TRBD2 (6 bases). This CDR3 has 13 residues. Per the germline V gene, CDR1 is SQVTM and CDR2 is ANQGSEA. V was cut by 1 base and J by 1 base, with 6 bases left in between. DNA of the CDR3: TGCAGCGTTGAAGGCGGGGGCACAGATACGCAGTATTTT. Protein: CSVEGGGTDTQYF.

This clonotype showed up just a few times. The chain joins TRBV28 to TRBJ2-2, with TRBD1 matching 8 bases. This CDR3 is 14 amino acids long. Germline values: CDR1 MDHEN, CDR2 SYDVKM. The trim removed 8 bases at V and 6 bases at J, leaving 8 bases unmatched. As DNA, the CDR3 is TGTGCCAGCGGTCGGACAGGGTTTTCCGGGGAGCTGTTTTTT. Translated: CASGRTGFSGELFF.

The CDR3 sequence is CASSLGARGINEQFF. CDR3 in DNA: TGTGCCAGCAGCTTAGGCGCCAGGGGGATTAATGAGCAGTTCTTC. This chain joins TRBV7-6 and TRBJ2-1; 7 bases align to TRBD1. Germline values: CDR1 SGHVS, CDR2 FNYEAQ. The CDR3 consists of 15 residues. V shed 1 base, J shed 7 bases, and the junction held 7 bases outside the gene matches.

The rearrangement uses TRBV28 and TRBJ2-5; TRBD2 is a possible D gene (6 bases). The CDR3 loop spans 14 amino acids. V was shortened by 5 bases and J by 1 base, with 11 bases between the two germline ends. CDR1 and CDR2 from the germline V gene are MDHEN and SYDVKM. As DNA, the CDR3 is TGTGCCAGCAGTGCCTGGGGAGGCCAAGAGACCCAGTACTTC. Translated, it gives CASSAWGGQETQYF.

This clonotype occurred a few times. The chain has TRBV4-2 and TRBJ2-1; D might be TRBD2 (6 bases). Germline assignment: CDR1 LGHNA and CDR2 YNFKEQ. Trimming cost V 0 bases and J 14 bases, with 11 bases left between them. The CDR3 extends over 12 amino acids. DNA for the CDR3: TGTGCCAGCAGCCAAGAGAACCGGGAGAAGTTCTTC. Amino acid sequence: CASSQENREKFF.

The chain combines TRBV9 with TRBJ2-3; a weak D match, TRBD2 (6 bases). CDR1 SGDLS and CDR2 YYNGEE come from the germline V gene. V dropped 3 bases and J dropped 5 bases, with 16 bases sitting between them. The CDR3 runs to 15 residues. CDR3 nucleotides: TGTGCCAGCAGCGGGATAGATATTAGCGGAGATACGCAGTATTTT. Translation gives CASSGIDISGDTQYF.

This clonotype was seen more than once but under ten times. The V and J genes are TRBV15 and TRBJ2-2; D tentatively fits TRBD1 or TRBD2 (5 bases each). The germline V and J ends were trimmed by 2 bases and 3 bases, with 7 bases remaining between them. From germline, CDR1 is LNHNV and CDR2 YYDKDF (reference sequence). The CDR3 extends over 14 amino acids. The CDR3 DNA follows: TGTGCCACCAGCAGACAGGGAGACACCGGGGAGCTGTTTTTT. Translation: CATSRQGDTGELFF.

V and J are TRBV20-1 and TRBJ1-4; D not resolved. Germline V gene data show CDR1 as DFQATT and CDR2 as SNEGSKA (reference sequence). V dropped 6 bases and J dropped 7 bases, with 21 bases sitting between them. The length of the CDR3 is 15 residues. The CDR3 spells CSARYTRESGEKLFF. The CDR3 region has the DNA TGCAGTGCCAGATACACTCGGGAGTCTGGTGAAAAACTGTTTTTT.

V gene TRBV5-1 combines with J gene TRBJ2-5; 9 bases are shared with TRBD1. Germline trimming cut 4 bases from V and 4 bases from J; bases unmatched to any gene: 5. The CDR3 length is 14 residues. From germline, CDR1 is SGHRS and CDR2 YFSETQ. Here the CDR3 reads CASSRDRGRETQYF. CDR3 nucleotides: TGCGCCAGCAGCAGAGACAGGGGGAGAGAGACCCAGTACTTC.